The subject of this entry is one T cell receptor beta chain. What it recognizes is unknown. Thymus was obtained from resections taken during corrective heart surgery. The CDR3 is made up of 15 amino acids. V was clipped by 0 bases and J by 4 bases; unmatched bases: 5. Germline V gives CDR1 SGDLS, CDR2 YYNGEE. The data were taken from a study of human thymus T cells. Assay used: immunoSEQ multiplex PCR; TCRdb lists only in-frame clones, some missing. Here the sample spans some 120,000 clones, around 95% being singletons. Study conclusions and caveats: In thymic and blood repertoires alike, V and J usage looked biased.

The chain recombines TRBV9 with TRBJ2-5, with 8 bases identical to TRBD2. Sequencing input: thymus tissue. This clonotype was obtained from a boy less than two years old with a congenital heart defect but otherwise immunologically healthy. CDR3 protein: CASSVDSLAGETQYF. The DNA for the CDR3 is TGTGCCAGCAGCGTAGACTCTCTAGCGGGAGAGACCCAGTACTTC.